One sample yielded the 28 T cell receptor beta chains listed below, sequenced in a study of HIV-infected children after antiretroviral therapy interruption. The TCR library was built from RNA with a 3' RACE protocol and unique molecular identifiers. TCRdb redid the calling of the 3' RACE reads with MiXCR, one entry per CDR3 protein. Among approximately 96,000 distinct CDR3 sequences listed, about 6.3% were seen once. The treatment: PENTA 11 planned treatment interruption arm or continuous ART arm. Specimen: CD45RA+ CD4+ T cells from PBMCs, pooled from several time points, collected from a donor given antiretroviral therapy, either interrupted or continuous. Subset given: naive CD4+ CD45RA+ CD45RO- T cells. These receptors were obtained from a pool of human donors with HIV.

This clonotype was counted only a few times. The chain recombines TRBV24-1 with TRBJ2-1; 10 nucleotides align to TRBD1. The CDR3 is made up of 13 amino acids. V gave up 1 base and J gave up 12 bases; unmatched junction bases: 2. Per the germline V gene, CDR1 is KGHDR and CDR2 is SFDVKD. DNA for the CDR3: TGTGCCACCAGTGATTTCGGACAGGGGGTGCAGTTCTTC. Protein: CATSDFGQGVQFF.

This clonotype has a count of ten or more. The gene calls are TRBV7-3 and TRBJ2-1; 12 nucleotides align to TRBD2. This CDR3 region has 20 residues. Germline V gives CDR1 SGHTA, CDR2 FQGTGA. V lost 2 bases to trimming and J lost 8 bases; unmatched junction nucleotides: 19. The CDR3 is CASSLAPLRPSGGAPDEQFF. The CDR3 DNA reads as TGTGCCAGCAGCTTAGCCCCTTTACGCCCTAGCGGGGGGGCCCCCGATGAGCAGTTCTTC.

This clonotype has ten or more counts. The V gene is TRBV7-2, the J gene TRBJ1-2; weak D call: TRBD1 (5 bases). Trimming left V 1 base short and J 0 bases short, with 15 bases between. Germline V CDR1 and CDR2: SGHTA, FQGNSA. The CDR3 has 17 residues. CDR3 residues: CASSLVSQGRANYGYTF. The DNA for the CDR3 is TGTGCCAGCAGCTTAGTTTCGCAGGGCCGAGCTAACTATGGCTACACCTTC.

This clonotype has a count of ten or more. For the CDR3, the DNA is TGTGCTAGTGGTTTGGGGGGCGCCCAGCATTTT. Its translation is CASGLGGAQHF. The chain couples TRBV12-5 to TRBJ1-5; possibly TRBD1 for D (5 bases). Germline V gene sequence: CDR1 LGHNT, CDR2 FRNRAP. This CDR3 contains 11 residues. V was cut by 1 base and J by 11 bases, with 6 bases left in between.

The sample holds many counts of this clonotype. The genes are TRBV20-1 and TRBJ1-2; D unresolved. V was shortened by 1 base and J by 2 bases, with 8 bases between the two germline ends. The CDR3 spans 13 residues. Germline-derived CDR1 and CDR2 are DFQATT and SNEGSKA (reference sequence). CDR3 sequence reads: CSARVNANYGYTF. CDR3 DNA: TGCAGTGCTAGAGTAAATGCGAACTATGGCTACACCTTC.

As concerns this clonotype: This could be a read error, since a much larger clone is one nucleotide away. The chain couples TRBV12-3 or TRBV12-4 to TRBJ2-5; D not resolved. The CDR3 loop spans 15 amino acids. This CDR3 reads CASSFSTGNQDTQYF. CDR3 bases: TGTGCAAGCAGCTTCTCGACTGGAAACCAAGACACCCAGTACTTT.

This clonotype was seen at least ten times. This chain connects TRBV19 to TRBJ2-2; D perhaps matches TRBD1 (5 bases). The V end was cut by 0 bases, the J end by 2 bases, with 10 bases between. Germline V gene data show CDR1 as LNHDA and CDR2 as SQIVND (reference sequence). This CDR3 comprises 16 residues. The CDR3 sequence: CASSIEGRVNTGELFF. The CDR3 DNA sequence: TGTGCCAGTAGTATAGAAGGCAGGGTAAACACCGGGGAGCTGTTTTTT.

This clonotype was detected a few times. CDR3 protein: CAVIRKDYEQYF. The CDR3 DNA sequence: TGTGCCGTCATAAGGAAGGACTACGAGCAGTACTTC. The V and J genes are TRBV6-1 and TRBJ2-7; D unclear. The CDR3 loop spans 12 amino acids. From germline, CDR1 is MNHNS and CDR2 SASEGT. V lost 11 bases and J 3 bases, leaving 14 bases between the germline ends.

This clonotype was counted many times. The chain has TRBV28 and TRBJ2-7; 10 nucleotides line up with TRBD2. This CDR3 has 13 residues. Losses at the gene ends were 8 bases for V and 3 bases for J; bases not matched to a gene: 4. CDR1 and CDR2 (germline): MDHEN, SYDVKM. CDR3 in amino acids: CASRTSGNYEQYF. The CDR3 coding sequence is TGTGCCAGCCGGACTAGCGGCAACTACGAGCAGTACTTC. Full variable domain (rest looked up from reference TRBV28 and TRBJ2-7): DVKVTQSSRYLVKRTGEKVFLECVQDMDHENMFWYRQDPGLGLRLIYFSYDVKMKEKGDIPEGYSVSREKKERFSLILESASTNQTSMYLCASRTSGNYEQYFGPGTRLTVT.

The CDR3 protein is CSVSRPAGNEQYF. For the CDR3, the DNA is TGCAGTGTCTCCCGCCCCGCCGGGAACGAGCAGTACTTC. This chain joins TRBV20-1 and TRBJ2-7; D is perhaps TRBD2 (5 bases). Trimming pared 7 bases from V and 5 bases from J, leaving 18 bases between. The V gene's germline CDR1 is DFQATT and CDR2 SNEGSKA (reference sequence). The CDR3 runs to 13 residues.

CDR3 protein: CASSFNTANYGYTF. CDR3 nucleotide sequence: TGTGCCAGCAGCTTCAACACAGCTAACTATGGCTACACCTTC. J is TRBJ1-2 and V is TRBV7-9; D is undetermined. CDR1 is SEHNR, CDR2 FQNEAQ, per germline (reference sequence). V lost 3 bases and J lost 0, with 8 bases in between. The CDR3 sequence is 14 residues long. Full variable domain (missing parts from reference TRBV7-9 and TRBJ1-2): DTGVSQNPRHKITKRGQNVTFRCDPISEHNRLYWYRQTLGQGPEFLTYFQNEAQLEKSRLLSDRFSAERPKGSFSTLEIQRTEQGDSAMYLCASSFNTANYGYTFGSGTRLTVV.

The V call is TRBV29-1, the J call TRBJ2-3; D perhaps matches TRBD2 (5 bases). The CDR3 totals 13 residues. Trimming took 4 bases from V and 1 from J, leaving 9 bases between them. Germline CDR1 and CDR2: SQVTM and ANQGSEA. As DNA, the CDR3 is TGCAGCGTTGGCACTAGGGGCACAGATACGCAGTATTTT. It encodes CSVGTRGTDTQYF.

This clonotype came up a few times. V gene TRBV12-5 combines with J gene TRBJ2-1, with TRBD1 as a possible D gene (5 bases). The germline V gene has CDR1 LGHNT and CDR2 FRNRAP. This CDR3 is 15 amino acids long. The CDR3 is CASSGRDSSYNEQFF. The DNA of the CDR3 is TGTGCCAGCAGTGGCCGAGACAGCTCCTACAATGAGCAGTTCTTC.

This clonotype was observed many times. The V gene is TRBV29-1, the J gene TRBJ2-5; D is perhaps TRBD1 or TRBD2 (6 bases each). The CDR3 spans 13 residues. V lost 5 bases to trimming and J lost 1 base, with 11 bases between them. CDR1 and CDR2 (germline): SQVTM, ANQGSEA. The CDR3 is CSVPSGAQETQYF. CDR3 coding DNA: TGCAGCGTTCCCTCGGGGGCCCAAGAGACCCAGTACTTC.

The chain links TRBV7-2 to TRBJ2-5; possible D gene TRBD2, 7 bases. Germline CDR1 is SGHTA and CDR2 is FQGNSA. The length of the CDR3 is 13 residues. Trimming took 5 bases from V and 4 from J, leaving 11 bases between them. CDR3 amino acids: CASSRGGIETQYF. The CDR3 DNA reads as TGTGCCAGCAGCAGGGGGGGGATAGAGACCCAGTACTTC.

The table lists this clonotype with many counts. CDR3 DNA: TGTGCCAGCAGCCCCCCGGGACAGGCTGATTCAGATACGCAGTATTTT. Amino acids: CASSPPGQADSDTQYF. The V call is TRBV7-8, the J call TRBJ2-3; TRBD1 matches 8 bases. The germline CDR1 and CDR2 sequences are SGHVS and FQNEAQ. The J segment lost 4 bases and the V segment lost 5 bases, leaving 11 bases of the junction unmatched. The CDR3 loop spans 16 amino acids.

In its sample, this clonotype was seen many times. The V gene is TRBV10-3, the J gene TRBJ1-2, with TRBD1 matching 8 bases. The CDR3 extends over 16 amino acids. J was trimmed by 11 bases and V by 5 bases; bases with no gene match: 19. Germline-derived CDR1 and CDR2 are ENHRY and SYGVKD. CDR3 coding DNA: TGTGCCATCAGTTGGGCGGAGGCAGGGGGCGGCCTTACTTACACCTTC. The encoded protein is CAISWAEAGGGLTYTF.

This clonotype has ten or more counts. The rearrangement joins TRBV19 to TRBJ1-3; D is ambiguous. Germline assignment: CDR1 LNHDA and CDR2 SQIVND (reference sequence). V was cut by 5 bases and J by 1 base, with 6 bases left in between. This CDR3 has 13 amino acids. The CDR3 DNA is TGTGCCAGTAGTTCCCGATCTGGAAACACCATATATTTT. Encoded protein: CASSSRSGNTIYF.

The chain joins TRBV12-5 to TRBJ1-5, with D possibly matching TRBD1 (6 bases). V lost 3 bases to trimming and J lost 4 bases, with 7 bases between them. CDR3 size: 13 residues. Germline V CDR1 and CDR2: LGHNT, FRNRAP. The CDR3 reads CASGFQGNQPQHF. The CDR3 DNA follows: TGTGCTAGTGGTTTTCAGGGGAATCAGCCCCAGCATTTT.

The chain joins TRBV6-6 to TRBJ2-3, with D unclear. In germline, CDR1 is MNHNY, CDR2 SVGAGI (reference sequence). The CDR3 runs to 14 residues. The V and J ends lost 7 bases and 8 bases respectively, with 19 bases between them. The CDR3 DNA follows: TGTGCCAGCATCGCCCGGCGACCGGCGTTTACGCAGTATTTT. Residues: CASIARRPAFTQYF.

The V gene is TRBV12-3 or TRBV12-4, the J gene TRBJ1-4, with D possibly being TRBD1 (5 bases). The CDR3 contains 13 residues. Trimming removed 8 bases from V and 4 bases from J, with 11 bases in between. CDR3 nucleotides: TGTGCCAGCGGCCGGGGGAATAATGAAAAACTGTTTTTT. Its protein is CASGRGNNEKLFF.

Ten or more counts support this clonotype. This CDR3 reads CASSQDLGEAYNEQFF. CDR3 nucleotides: TGTGCCAGCAGCCAAGATCTGGGCGAAGCTTACAATGAGCAGTTCTTC. This chain links TRBV14 with TRBJ2-1; D remains ambiguous. Germline values: CDR1 SGHDN, CDR2 FVKESK. The CDR3 is 16 amino acids. The V gene lost 0 bases and the J gene lost 4 bases, with 13 bases spanning the gap.

Ten or more counts support this clonotype. V is TRBV7-9 and J is TRBJ2-7; D is unresolved. Deletions cut 1 base from V and 1 base from J, with 17 bases between. This CDR3 comprises 17 residues. CDR1 and CDR2 (germline): SEHNR, FQNEAQ (reference sequence). This CDR3 is CASSLVSSPNPSYEQYF. For the CDR3, the DNA is TGTGCCAGCAGCTTAGTATCCAGTCCAAACCCTTCCTACGAGCAGTACTTC.

The rearrangement joins TRBV30 to TRBJ1-5; D unclear. The CDR3 length is 15 residues. Per germline, CDR1 GTSNPN and CDR2 SVGIG (reference sequence). The ends were cut back, 0 bases at V and 0 bases at J, with 9 bases in the middle. The chain's CDR3 is CAWSVPGISNQPQHF. The CDR3 DNA reads as TGTGCCTGGAGTGTCCCGGGGATTAGCAATCAGCCCCAGCATTTT.

This clonotype was detected ten times or more. The chain links TRBV27 to TRBJ1-2; possibly TRBD1 for D (5 bases). Germline V gene lookup returns CDR1 MNHEY and CDR2 SMNVEV (reference sequence). V lost 0 bases and J 1 base, leaving 6 bases between the germline ends. The CDR3 covers 14 residues. For the CDR3, the DNA is TGTGCCAGCAGTTTATCGACAGATAACTATGGCTACACCTTC. Translation gives CASSLSTDNYGYTF.

A few counts support this clonotype. The V gene is TRBV30, the J gene TRBJ2-1; 12 bases are shared with TRBD2. Germline lookup yields CDR1 GTSNPN and CDR2 SVGIG (reference sequence). This CDR3 contains 16 residues. The V and J ends lost 4 bases and 8 bases, in that order; junction bases with no gene match: 12. The CDR3 bases are TGTGCCTGGACTAGCGGGAGGGTATTTTTAGGTGATGAGCAGTTCTTC. Its protein product is CAWTSGRVFLGDEQFF.

At least ten counts were recorded for this clonotype. J is TRBJ2-3 and V is TRBV4-1, with TRBD1 as a possible D gene (5 bases). This CDR3 contains 16 residues. Germline V gene lookup returns CDR1 MGHRA and CDR2 YSYEKL. The V and J ends lost 0 bases and 0 bases respectively, with 10 bases between them. In nucleotides, the CDR3 is TGCGCCAGCAGCCAAGATAGACAGTACAGCACAGATACGCAGTATTTT. Encoded protein: CASSQDRQYSTDTQYF.

This clonotype was counted many times. V gene TRBV20-1 combines with J gene TRBJ1-5; D not certain. Germline V gives CDR1 DFQATT, CDR2 SNEGSKA (reference sequence). The CDR3 runs to 13 residues. Trimming took off 3 bases at V and 6 bases at J, with 12 bases between the two ends. CDR3 DNA: TGCAGTGCTAGTACCCCGGGCGGTCAGCCCCAGCATTTT. Translating gives CSASTPGGQPQHF.